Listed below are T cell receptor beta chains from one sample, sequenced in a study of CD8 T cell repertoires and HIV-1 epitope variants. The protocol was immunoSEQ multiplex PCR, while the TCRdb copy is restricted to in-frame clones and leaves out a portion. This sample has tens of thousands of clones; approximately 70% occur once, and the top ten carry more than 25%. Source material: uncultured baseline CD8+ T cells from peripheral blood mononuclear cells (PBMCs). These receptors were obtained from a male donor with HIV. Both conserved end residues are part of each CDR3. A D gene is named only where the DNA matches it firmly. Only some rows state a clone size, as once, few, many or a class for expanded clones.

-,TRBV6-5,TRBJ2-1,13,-,TGTGCCAGCAGTCTAGCTATCTACAATGAGCAGTTCTTC,CASSLAIYNEQFF
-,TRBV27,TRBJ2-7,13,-,TGTGCCAGCAGTTTGGGGAGTTCCCACGAGCAGTACTTC,CASSLGSSHEQYF
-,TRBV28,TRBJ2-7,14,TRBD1,TGTGCCAGCAGGGGGACAGGGGGCTTCCACGAGCAGTACTTC,CASRGTGGFHEQYF
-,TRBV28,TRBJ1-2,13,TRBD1,TGTGCCAGCAGTTCCCGGACAGGGAGAGGCTACACCTTC,CASSSRTGRGYTF
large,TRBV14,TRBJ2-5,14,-,TGTGCCAGCAGCCAAGTGCGGGGCCGGGGGACCCAGTACTTC,CASSQVRGRGTQYF
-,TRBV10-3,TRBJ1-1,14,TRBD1,TGTGCCATCAGCCGGACAGGGGAGATCCCTGAAGCTTTCTTT,CAISRTGEIPEAFF
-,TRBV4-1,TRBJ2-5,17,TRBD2,TGCGCCAGCAGCCAAGATCCAGCGGGAGCCCAACAAGAGACCCAGTACTTC,CASSQDPAGAQQETQYF
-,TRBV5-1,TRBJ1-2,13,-,TGCGCCAGCAGGTTGCGGGGGGACTATGGCTACACCTTC,CASRLRGDYGYTF
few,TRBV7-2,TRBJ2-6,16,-,TGTGCCAGCAGCCTGGACACTGGCTCTGGGGCCAACGTCCTGACTTTC,CASSLDTGSGANVLTF
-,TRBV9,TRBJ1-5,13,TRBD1,TGTGCCAGCAGCCCGACAGGGTTTCAGCCCCAGCATTTT,CASSPTGFQPQHF
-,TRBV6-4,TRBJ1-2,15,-,TGTGCCAGCAGTGACCGTCTGGGGGAGGGCTATGGCTACACCTTC,CASSDRLGEGYGYTF
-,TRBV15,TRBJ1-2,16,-,TGTGCCACCAGCAGAGAGGCATTCGGAGCCAACTATGGCTACACCTTC,CATSREAFGANYGYTF
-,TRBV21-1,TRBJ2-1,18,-,TGTGCCAGCCCCCCGTCCTACAGGGTTCCGAGCTCCTACAATGAGCAGTTCTTC,CASPPSYRVPSSYNEQFF
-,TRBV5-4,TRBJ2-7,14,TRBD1,TGTGCCAGCAGCTTGAAAGGGGGCGCCTACGAGCAGTACTTC,CASSLKGGAYEQYF
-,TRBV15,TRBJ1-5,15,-,TGTGCCACCAGCAGAGACAGGGACGCGGGGCGGCCCCAGCATTTT,CATSRDRDAGRPQHF
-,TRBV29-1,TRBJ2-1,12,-,TGCAGCGTTGATCAGGGACTCAATGAGCAGTTCTTC,CSVDQGLNEQFF
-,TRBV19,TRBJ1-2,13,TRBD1,TGTGCCAGTAGTACAGGACAGGACTATGGCTACACCTTC,CASSTGQDYGYTF
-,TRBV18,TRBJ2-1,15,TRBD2,TGTGCCAGCTCACCTCTAGCGGGAGGGTACAATGAGCAGTTCTTC,CASSPLAGGYNEQFF
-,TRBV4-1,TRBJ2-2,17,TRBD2,TGCGCCAGCAGCCACGCACAACTAGCGGGGGGGCCCGGGGAGCTGTTTTTT,CASSHAQLAGGPGELFF
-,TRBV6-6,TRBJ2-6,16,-,TGTGCCAGCAGTTTAGGACTTTTCTCTGGGGCCAACGTCCTGACTTTC,CASSLGLFSGANVLTF
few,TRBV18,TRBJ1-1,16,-,TGTGCCAGCTCACCCCGGGACCTATTAGGAAACACTGAAGCTTTCTTT,CASSPRDLLGNTEAFF
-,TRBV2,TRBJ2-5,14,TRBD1,TGTGCCAGCAGTTGGGACAGATGGCAAGAGACCCAGTACTTC,CASSWDRWQETQYF
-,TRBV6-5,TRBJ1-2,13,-,TGTGCCAGCAGGGGGGGGCAGTTCTATGGCTACACCTTC,CASRGGQFYGYTF
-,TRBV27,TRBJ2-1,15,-,TGTGCCAGCAGTCTTCAGGGATTGGTACACAATGAGCAGTTCTTC,CASSLQGLVHNEQFF
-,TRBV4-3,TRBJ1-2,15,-,TGCGCCAGCAGCCAAGGCAACAGGGCCAACTATGGCTACACCTTC,CASSQGNRANYGYTF
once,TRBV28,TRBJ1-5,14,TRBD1,TGTGCCAGCAGTGAGGGGACAGGGGATCAGCCCCAGCATTTT,CASSEGTGDQPQHF
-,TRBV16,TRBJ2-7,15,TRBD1,TGTGCCAGCAGCCAAAACCCGGGACAGGTGTACGAGCAGTACTTC,CASSQNPGQVYEQYF
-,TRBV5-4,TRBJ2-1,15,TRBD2,TGTGCCAGCAGCTTGGCGTTCCGGGAGGTCAATGAGCAGTTCTTC,CASSLAFREVNEQFF
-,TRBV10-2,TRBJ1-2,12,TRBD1,TGCGCCAGCAGGGACAGGGCGAATGGCTACACCTTC,CASRDRANGYTF
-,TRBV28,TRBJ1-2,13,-,TGTGCCAGCAGTCCGTCCGGTAACTATGGCTACACCTTC,CASSPSGNYGYTF
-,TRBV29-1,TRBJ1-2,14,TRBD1,TGCAGCGTTTCCGGGACAGCGGACGCAGGGGGCTACACCTTC,CSVSGTADAGGYTF
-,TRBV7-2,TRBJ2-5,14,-,TGTGCCAGCAGTCCCATAGGGTCTCAAGAGACCCAGTACTTC,CASSPIGSQETQYF
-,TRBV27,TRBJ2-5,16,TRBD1,TGTGCCAGCAGTTCCATCAAACAGGGGGCCCAAGAGACCCAGTACTTC,CASSSIKQGAQETQYF
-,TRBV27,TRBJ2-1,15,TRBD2,TGTGCCAGCAGTACCGGCGGGAGCCCCTACAATGAGCAGTTCTTC,CASSTGGSPYNEQFF
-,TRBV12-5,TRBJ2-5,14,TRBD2,TGTGCTAGTGGCGGGGGGGCCGATCGAGAGACCCAGTACTTC,CASGGGADRETQYF
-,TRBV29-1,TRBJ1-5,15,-,TGCAGCGTTGAACACGGGACTGTGAGCAATCAGCCCCAGCATTTT,CSVEHGTVSNQPQHF
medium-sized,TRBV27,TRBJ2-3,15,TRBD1,TGTGCCAGCAGTTTCGGACAGGGCCTCACAGATACGCAGTATTTT,CASSFGQGLTDTQYF
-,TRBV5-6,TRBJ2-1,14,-,TGTGCCAGCAGCCAGGAGGGAGATTTTTATGAGCAGTTCTTC,CASSQEGDFYEQFF
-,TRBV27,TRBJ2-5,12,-,TGTGCCAGCAGTTTAACAGGGGAGACCCAGTACTTC,CASSLTGETQYF
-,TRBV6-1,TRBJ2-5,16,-,TGTGCCAGCAGTGAAGCTCGGGCCCTGTACCAAGAGACCCAGTACTTC,CASSEARALYQETQYF
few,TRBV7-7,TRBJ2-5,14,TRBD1,TGTGCCAGCAGTTGGGACAGGGGCCAAGAGACCCAGTACTTC,CASSWDRGQETQYF
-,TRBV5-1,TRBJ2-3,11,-,TGCGCCAGCCCGGGGGCAGATACGCAGTATTTT,CASPGADTQYF
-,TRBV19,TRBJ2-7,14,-,TGTGCCAGTAGTTCCAAAGGACAGCTTTACGAGCAGTACTTC,CASSSKGQLYEQYF
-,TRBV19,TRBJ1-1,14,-,TGTGCCAGTAGTATCTGGACGGTGAACACTGAAGCTTTCTTT,CASSIWTVNTEAFF
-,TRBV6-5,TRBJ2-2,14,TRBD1,TGTGCCAGCAGTTACAGGGGGCCCCCCGGGGAGCTGTTTTTT,CASSYRGPPGELFF
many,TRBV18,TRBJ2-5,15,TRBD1,TGTGCCAGCTCACCACCGAACAGGGGATCGGAGACCCAGTACTTC,CASSPPNRGSETQYF
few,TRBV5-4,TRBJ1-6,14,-,TGTGCCAGCAGCTTGGGTTACAGTAATTCACCCCTCCACTTT,CASSLGYSNSPLHF
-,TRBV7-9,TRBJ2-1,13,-,TGTGCCAGCAGCTCTGGGGAGTGGAGGGAGCAGTTCTTC,CASSSGEWREQFF
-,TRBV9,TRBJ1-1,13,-,TGTGCCAGCAGCGTAGGGAGGGACACTGAAGCTTTCTTT,CASSVGRDTEAFF
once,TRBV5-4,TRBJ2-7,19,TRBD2,TGTGCCAGCAGCTGGTGGTCCGAAGGTGGGGGACTAGCCCCCTACGAGCAATACTTC,CASSWWSEGGGLAPYEQYF
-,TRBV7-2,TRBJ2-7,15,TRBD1,TGTGCCAGCAGCTTAGTGATACAGGGGGCCTACGAGCAGTACTTC,CASSLVIQGAYEQYF
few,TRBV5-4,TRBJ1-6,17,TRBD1,TGTGCCAGCAGCTCCGGACTGGCAGGGGGCGGATATTCACCCCTCCACTTT,CASSSGLAGGGYSPLHF
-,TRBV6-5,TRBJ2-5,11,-,TGTGCCAGCAGTTGGGGGGAGACCCAGTACTTC,CASSWGETQYF